This entry features one TCR beta chain sequence. The record originates from a study of shared clonotypes between healthy human individuals. V shed 0 bases and J shed 6 bases, with 14 bases lying between them. The CDR3 spans 15 residues. Per the germline V gene, CDR1 is LGHNA and CDR2 is YSLEER. Using immunoSEQ multiplex PCR, the repertoire was profiled, and TCRdb retains in-frame clones only, with some absent. The sample holds over 2 million clones, over 85% seen once. Terminally differentiated effector memory CD45RA+ cells were left out of the naive CD8 fraction, which was CD45RO-negative and positively selected for CCR7.

V usage is TRBV4-3 and J usage is TRBJ2-5; no definite D call. This TCR came from a man younger than 30 in good health. Specimen: naive CD8+ T cells sorted from blood. CDR3 in amino acids: CASSQDLMGTQTQYF. DNA of the CDR3: TGCGCCAGCAGCCAAGATCTTATGGGCACGCAGACCCAGTACTTC.